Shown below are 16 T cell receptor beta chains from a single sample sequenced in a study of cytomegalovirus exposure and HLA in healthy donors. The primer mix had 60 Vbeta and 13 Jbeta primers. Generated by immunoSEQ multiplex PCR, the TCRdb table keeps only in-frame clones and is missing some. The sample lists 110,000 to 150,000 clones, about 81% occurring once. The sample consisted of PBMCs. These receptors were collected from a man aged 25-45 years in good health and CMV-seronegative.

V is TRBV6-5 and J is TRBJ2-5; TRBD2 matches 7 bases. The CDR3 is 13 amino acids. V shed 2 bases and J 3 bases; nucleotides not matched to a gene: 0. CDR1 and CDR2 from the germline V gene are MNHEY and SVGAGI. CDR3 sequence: CASSYGLEETQYF. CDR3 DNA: TGTGCCAGCAGTTACGGACTAGAAGAGACCCAGTACTTC.

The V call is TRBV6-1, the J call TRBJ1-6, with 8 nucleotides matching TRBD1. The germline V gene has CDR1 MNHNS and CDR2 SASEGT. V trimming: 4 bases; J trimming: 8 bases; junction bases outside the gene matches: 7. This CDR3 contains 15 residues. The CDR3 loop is CASSVTGQVDSPLHF. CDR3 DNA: TGTGCCAGCAGTGTAACGGGACAGGTTGATTCACCCCTCCACTTT.

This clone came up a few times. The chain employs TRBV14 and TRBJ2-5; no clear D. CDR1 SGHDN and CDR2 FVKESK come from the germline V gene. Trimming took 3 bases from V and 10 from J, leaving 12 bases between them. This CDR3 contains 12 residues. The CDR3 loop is CASSHERLVQYF. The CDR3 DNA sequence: TGTGCCAGCAGCCATGAGAGGTTGGTCCAGTACTTC.

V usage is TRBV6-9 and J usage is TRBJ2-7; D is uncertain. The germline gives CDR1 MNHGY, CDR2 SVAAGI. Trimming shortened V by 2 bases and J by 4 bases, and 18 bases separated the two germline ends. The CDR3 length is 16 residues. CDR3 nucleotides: TGTGCCAGCAGTTATCCGGATACGGGTGCGGCTTACGAGCAGTACTTC. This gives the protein CASSYPDTGAAYEQYF.

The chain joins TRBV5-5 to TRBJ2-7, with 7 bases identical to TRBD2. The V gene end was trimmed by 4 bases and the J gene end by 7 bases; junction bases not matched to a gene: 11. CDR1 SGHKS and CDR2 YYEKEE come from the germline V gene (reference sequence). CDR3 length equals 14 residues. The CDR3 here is CASSTGGSQYEQYF. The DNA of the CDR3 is TGTGCCAGCAGCACGGGGGGTTCCCAATATGAGCAGTACTTC.

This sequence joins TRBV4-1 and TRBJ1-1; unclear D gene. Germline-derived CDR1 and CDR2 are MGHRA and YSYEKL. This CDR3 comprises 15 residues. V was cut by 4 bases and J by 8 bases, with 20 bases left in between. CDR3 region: CASSPSGRPRKEAFF. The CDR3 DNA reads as TGCGCCAGCAGCCCCTCGGGGAGACCTAGAAAGGAAGCTTTCTTT.

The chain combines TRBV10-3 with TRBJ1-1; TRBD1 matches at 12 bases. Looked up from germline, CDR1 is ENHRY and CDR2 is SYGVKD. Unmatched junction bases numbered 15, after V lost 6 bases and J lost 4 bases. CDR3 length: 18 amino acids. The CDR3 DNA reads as TGTGCCATCAGCCCCGGGCAGGGACAGGGGGCGGGAGGCACTGAAGCTTTCTTT. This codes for CAISPGQGQGAGGTEAFF.

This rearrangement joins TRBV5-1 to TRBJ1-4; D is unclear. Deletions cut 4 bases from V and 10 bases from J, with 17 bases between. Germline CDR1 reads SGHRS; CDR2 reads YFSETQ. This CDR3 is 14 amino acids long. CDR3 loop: CASSPDWTAGKLFF. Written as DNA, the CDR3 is TGCGCCAGCAGCCCCGACTGGACCGCGGGAAAACTGTTTTTT. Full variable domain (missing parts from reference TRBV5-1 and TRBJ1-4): KAGVTQTPRYLIKTRGQQVTLSCSPISGHRSVSWYQQTPGQGLQFLFEYFSETQRNKGNFPGRFSGRQFSNSRSEMNVSTLELGDSALYLCASSPDWTAGKLFFGSGTQLSVL.

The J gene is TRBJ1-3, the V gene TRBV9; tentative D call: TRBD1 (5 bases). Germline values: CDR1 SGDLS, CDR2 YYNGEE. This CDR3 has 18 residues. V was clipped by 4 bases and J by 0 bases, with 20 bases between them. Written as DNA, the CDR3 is TGTGCCAGCAGCTTGCGACGGGGGGAGAACCTCTCTGGAAACACCATATATTTT. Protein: CASSLRRGENLSGNTIYF.

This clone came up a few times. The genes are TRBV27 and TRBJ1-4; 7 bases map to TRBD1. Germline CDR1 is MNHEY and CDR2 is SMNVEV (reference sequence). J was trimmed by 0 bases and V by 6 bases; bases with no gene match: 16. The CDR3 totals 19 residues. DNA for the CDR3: TGTGCCAGCAGGCCGACGGGACAGAACTTTGTTACAACTAATGAAAAACTGTTTTTT. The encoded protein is CASRPTGQNFVTTNEKLFF.

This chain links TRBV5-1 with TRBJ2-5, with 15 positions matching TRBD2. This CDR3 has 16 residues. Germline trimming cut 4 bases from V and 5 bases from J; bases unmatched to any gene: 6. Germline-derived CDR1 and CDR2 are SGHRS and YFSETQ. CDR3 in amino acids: CASSPRTSGGAETQYF. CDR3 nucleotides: TGCGCCAGCAGCCCCCGGACTAGCGGGGGGGCGGAGACCCAGTACTTC. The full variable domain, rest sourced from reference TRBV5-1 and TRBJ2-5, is KAGVTQTPRYLIKTRGQQVTLSCSPISGHRSVSWYQQTPGQGLQFLFEYFSETQRNKGNFPGRFSGRQFSNSRSEMNVSTLELGDSALYLCASSPRTSGGAETQYFGPGTRLLVL.

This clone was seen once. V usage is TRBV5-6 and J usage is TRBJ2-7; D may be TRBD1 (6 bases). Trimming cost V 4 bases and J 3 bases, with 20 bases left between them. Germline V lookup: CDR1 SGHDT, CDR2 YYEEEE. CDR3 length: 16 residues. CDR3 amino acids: CASSTGEGVYGYEQYF. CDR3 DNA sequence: TGTGCCAGCAGCACAGGAGAGGGGGTGTATGGCTACGAGCAGTACTTC.

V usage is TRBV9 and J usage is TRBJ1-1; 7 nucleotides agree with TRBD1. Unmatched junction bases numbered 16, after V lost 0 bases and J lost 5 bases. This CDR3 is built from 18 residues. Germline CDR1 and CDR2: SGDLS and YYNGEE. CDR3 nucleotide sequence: TGTGCCAGCAGCGTAGGACAGGGCATACCTAGGGCGGGTACTGAAGCTTTCTTT. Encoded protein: CASSVGQGIPRAGTEAFF.

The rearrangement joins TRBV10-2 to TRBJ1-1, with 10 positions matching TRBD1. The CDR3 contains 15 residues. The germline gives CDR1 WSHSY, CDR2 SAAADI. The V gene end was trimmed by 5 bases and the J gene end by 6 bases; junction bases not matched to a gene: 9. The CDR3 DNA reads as TGCGCCAGCAGTTCCCGGACAGGGGGAGGCCCTGAAGCTTTCTTT. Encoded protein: CASSSRTGGGPEAFF.

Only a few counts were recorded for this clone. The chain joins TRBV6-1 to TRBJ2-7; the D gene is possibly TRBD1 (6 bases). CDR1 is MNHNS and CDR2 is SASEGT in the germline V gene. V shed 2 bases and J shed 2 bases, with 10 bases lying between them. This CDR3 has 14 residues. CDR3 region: CASSETGRTYEQYF. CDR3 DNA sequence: TGTGCCAGCAGTGAAACAGGGCGCACCTACGAGCAGTACTTC.

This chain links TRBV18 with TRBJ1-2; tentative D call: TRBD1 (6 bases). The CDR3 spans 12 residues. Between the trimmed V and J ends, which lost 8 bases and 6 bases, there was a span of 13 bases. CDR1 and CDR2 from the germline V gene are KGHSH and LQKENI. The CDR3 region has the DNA TGTGCCAGCGAGGGGTCAGGGGATGGCTACACCTTC. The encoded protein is CASEGSGDGYTF.